A single sample gave rise to the 6 T cell receptor beta chains below, sequenced in a study of spatial heterogeneity in lung cancer. No antigens are known for them. Time point denoted: sample taken at primary tumor resection. Study-wide findings and caveats: Tumor mutation count correlated with how many alpha and beta TCRs expanded intratumorally.

TCRdb recomputed calls from the 5' RACE reads with MiXCR, one row per CDR3 protein. Found here are some 21,000 distinct CDR3 sequences, roughly 6.5% of them singletons; the top ten hold under 13%. This specimen consisted of lung tumor tissue, obtained at surgery. The receptors originated from a male donor with early-stage non-small cell lung cancer.

This clonotype was detected ten times or more. The chain carries TRBV28 and TRBJ2-1, with TRBD2 matching 7 bases. Germline V CDR1 and CDR2: MDHEN, SYDVKM. The CDR3 has 14 amino acids. The V segment lost 1 base and the J segment 9 bases; nucleotides outside the gene matches: 6. The CDR3 reads CASSLFGGRGEQFF. CDR3 nucleotides: TGTGCCAGCAGTTTATTCGGGGGGAGGGGTGAGCAGTTCTTC.

This clonotype has a count of ten or more. V usage is TRBV7-2 and J usage is TRBJ2-7; TRBD1 agrees at 8 bases. V lost 5 bases and J lost 7; bases outside the gene matches: 10. CDR1 and CDR2 (germline): SGHTA, FQGNSA. The CDR3 is made up of 14 amino acids. The CDR3 DNA reads as TGTGCCAGCAGCACATCGGACAGGGTGGAGGAGCAGTACTTC. It encodes CASSTSDRVEEQYF.

This clonotype is labeled as medium-sized. This chain links TRBV9 with TRBJ2-2; D perhaps matches TRBD1 (5 bases). Trimming cost V 1 base and J 4 bases, with 14 bases left between them. This CDR3 is built from 16 residues. Germline loops: CDR1 SGDLS, CDR2 YYNGEE. Here the CDR3 DNA reads TGTGCCAGCAGCGTAACAGCCAGGGAAGCCACCGGGGAGCTGTTTTTT. It yields the protein CASSVTAREATGELFF.

This chain links TRBV7-2 with TRBJ2-1; 12 bases are shared with TRBD2. Germline lookup yields CDR1 SGHTA and CDR2 FQGNSA. Trimming took 3 bases from V and 0 from J; bases not matched to a gene: 9. The CDR3 has 19 residues. The CDR3 DNA sequence: TGTGCCAGCAGCTTGACTAGCGGGGGCCTCCTAAGCTCCTACAATGAGCAGTTCTTC. This encodes CASSLTSGGLLSSYNEQFF.

With regard to this clonotype: This may be a read error: a much more frequent sequence differs by one nucleotide. CDR3 protein: CAGSVERDMRTDTQYF. For the CDR3, the DNA is TGTGCCGGCAGCGTAGAAAGGGACATGAGGACAGATACGCAGTATTTT. The chain has TRBV9 and TRBJ2-3; weak D call: TRBD1 (6 bases). Per germline, CDR1 SGDLS and CDR2 YYNGEE. This CDR3 region has 16 residues.

A few counts support this clonotype. V gene TRBV30 combines with J gene TRBJ1-4; TRBD1 matches 7 bases. The CDR3 has 14 amino acids. Germline V gene sequence: CDR1 GTSNPN, CDR2 SVGIG (reference sequence). J gave up 7 bases and V 1 base, and 6 bases lay outside the gene matches. The CDR3 here is CAWSDRGRGEKLFF. DNA for the CDR3: TGTGCCTGGAGTGATAGGGGGCGAGGTGAAAAACTGTTTTTT.